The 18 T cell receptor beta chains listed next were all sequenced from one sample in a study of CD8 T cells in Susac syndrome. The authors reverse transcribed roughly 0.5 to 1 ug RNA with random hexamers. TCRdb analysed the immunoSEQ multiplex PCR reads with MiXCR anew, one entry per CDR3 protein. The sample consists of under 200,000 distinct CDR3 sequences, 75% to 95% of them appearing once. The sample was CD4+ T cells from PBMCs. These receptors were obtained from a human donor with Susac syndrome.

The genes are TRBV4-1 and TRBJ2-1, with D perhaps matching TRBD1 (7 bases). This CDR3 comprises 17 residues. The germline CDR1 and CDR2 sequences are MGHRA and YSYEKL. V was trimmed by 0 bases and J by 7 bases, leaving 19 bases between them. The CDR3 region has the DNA TGCGCCAGCAGCCAAGACACCCGACAGGGACTCCGGAATGAGCAGTTCTTC. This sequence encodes CASSQDTRQGLRNEQFF.

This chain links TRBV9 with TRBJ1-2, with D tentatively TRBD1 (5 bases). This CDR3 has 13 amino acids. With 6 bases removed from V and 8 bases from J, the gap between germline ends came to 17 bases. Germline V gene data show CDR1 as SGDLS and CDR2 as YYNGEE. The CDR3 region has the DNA TGTGCCAGCATGGGAGCCGCAGGGCTGGGCTACACCTTC. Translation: CASMGAAGLGYTF. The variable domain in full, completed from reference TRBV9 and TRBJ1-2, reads DSGVTQTPKHLITATGQRVTLRCSPRSGDLSVYWYQQSLDQGLQFLIQYYNGEERAKGNILERFSAQQFPDLHSELNLSSLELGDSALYFCASMGAAGLGYTFGSGTRLTVV.

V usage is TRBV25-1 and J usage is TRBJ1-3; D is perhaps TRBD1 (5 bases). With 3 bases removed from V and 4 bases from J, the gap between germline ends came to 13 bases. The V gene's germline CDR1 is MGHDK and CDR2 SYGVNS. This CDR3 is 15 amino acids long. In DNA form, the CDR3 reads TGTGCCAGCAGTGACCCCGGGACGCTGGGAAACACCATATATTTT. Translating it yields CASSDPGTLGNTIYF.

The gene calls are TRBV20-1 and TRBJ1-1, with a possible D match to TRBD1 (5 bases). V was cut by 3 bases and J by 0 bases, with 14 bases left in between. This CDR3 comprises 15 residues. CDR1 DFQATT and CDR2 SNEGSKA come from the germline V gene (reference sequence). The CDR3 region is CSASRGAGMNTEAFF. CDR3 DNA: TGCAGTGCTAGTCGAGGGGCAGGGATGAACACTGAAGCTTTCTTT.

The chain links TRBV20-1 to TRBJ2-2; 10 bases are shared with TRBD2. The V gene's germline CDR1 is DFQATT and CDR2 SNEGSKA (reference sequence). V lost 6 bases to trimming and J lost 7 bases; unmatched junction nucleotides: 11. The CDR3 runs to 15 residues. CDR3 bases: TGCAGTGCGTTCTCTAGCGGGAGTATCATCGGGGAGCTGTTTTTT. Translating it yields CSAFSSGSIIGELFF.

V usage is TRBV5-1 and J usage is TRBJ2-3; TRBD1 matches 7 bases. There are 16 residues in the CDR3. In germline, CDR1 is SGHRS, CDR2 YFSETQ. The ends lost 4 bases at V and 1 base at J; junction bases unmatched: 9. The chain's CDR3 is CASSPGQDFGTDTQYF. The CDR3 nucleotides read TGCGCCAGCAGCCCAGGACAGGATTTTGGCACAGATACGCAGTATTTT. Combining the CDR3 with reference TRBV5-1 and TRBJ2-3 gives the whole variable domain KAGVTQTPRYLIKTRGQQVTLSCSPISGHRSVSWYQQTPGQGLQFLFEYFSETQRNKGNFPGRFSGRQFSNSRSEMNVSTLELGDSALYLCASSPGQDFGTDTQYFGPGTRLTVL.

CDR3 sequence (DNA): TGCAGTGCAACTAGCGGGGGGGCCAAAGATACGCAGTATTTT. Its protein product is CSATSGGAKDTQYF. The rearrangement joins TRBV20-1 to TRBJ2-3; 13 bases match TRBD2. CDR1 is DFQATT and CDR2 is SNEGSKA in the germline V gene (reference sequence). This CDR3 has 14 amino acids. J lost 5 bases, V lost 6 bases, and 5 bases had no gene match.

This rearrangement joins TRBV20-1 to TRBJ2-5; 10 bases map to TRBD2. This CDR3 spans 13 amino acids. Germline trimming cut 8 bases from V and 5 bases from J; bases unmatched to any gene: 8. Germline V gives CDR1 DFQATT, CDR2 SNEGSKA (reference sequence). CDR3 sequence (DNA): TGCAGTATGCTAGCGGGAGCTGGGGAGACCCAGTACTTC. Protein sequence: CSMLAGAGETQYF.

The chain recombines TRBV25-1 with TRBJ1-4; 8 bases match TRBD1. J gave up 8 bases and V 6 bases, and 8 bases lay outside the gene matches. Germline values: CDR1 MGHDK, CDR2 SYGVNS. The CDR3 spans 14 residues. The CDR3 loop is CASRDQDRVEKLFF. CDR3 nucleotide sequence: TGTGCCAGCAGGGATCAGGACAGGGTAGAAAAACTGTTTTTT.

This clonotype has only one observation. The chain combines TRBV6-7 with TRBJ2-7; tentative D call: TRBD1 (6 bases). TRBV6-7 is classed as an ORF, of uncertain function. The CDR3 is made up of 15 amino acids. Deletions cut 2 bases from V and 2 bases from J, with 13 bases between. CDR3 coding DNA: TGTGCCAGCAGTTACCCGGGACAACGCCCCTACGAGCAGTACTTC. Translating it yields CASSYPGQRPYEQYF.

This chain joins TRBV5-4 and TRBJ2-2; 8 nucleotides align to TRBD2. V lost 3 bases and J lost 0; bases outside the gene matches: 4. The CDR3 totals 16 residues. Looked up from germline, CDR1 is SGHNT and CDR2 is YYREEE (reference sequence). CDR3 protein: CASSSGGRANTGELFF. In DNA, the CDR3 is TGTGCCAGCAGCTCGGGGGGGAGAGCGAACACCGGGGAGCTGTTTTTT. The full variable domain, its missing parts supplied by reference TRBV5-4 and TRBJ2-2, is ETGVTQSPTHLIKTRGQQVTLRCSSQSGHNTVSWYQQALGQGPQFIFQYYREEENGRGNFPPRFSGLQFPNYSSELNVNALELDDSALYLCASSSGGRANTGELFFGEGSRLTVL.

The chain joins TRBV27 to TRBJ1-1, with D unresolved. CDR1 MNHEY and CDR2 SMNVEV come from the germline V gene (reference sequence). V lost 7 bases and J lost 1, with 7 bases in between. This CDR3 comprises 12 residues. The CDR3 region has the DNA TGTGCCAGCATTTCCTGGAACACTGAAGCTTTCTTT. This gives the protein CASISWNTEAFF.

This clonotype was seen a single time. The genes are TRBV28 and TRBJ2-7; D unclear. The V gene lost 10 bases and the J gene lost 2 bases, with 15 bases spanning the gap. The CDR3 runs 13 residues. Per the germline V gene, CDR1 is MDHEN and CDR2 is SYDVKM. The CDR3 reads CATIRSVTYEQYF. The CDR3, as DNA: TGTGCCACCATCCGGTCGGTTACCTACGAGCAGTACTTC.

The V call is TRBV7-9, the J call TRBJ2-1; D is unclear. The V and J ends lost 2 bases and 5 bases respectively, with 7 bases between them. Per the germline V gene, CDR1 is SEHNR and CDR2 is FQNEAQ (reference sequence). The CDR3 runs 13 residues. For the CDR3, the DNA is TGTGCCAGCAGCTTATCCCAGGACAATGAGCAGTTCTTC. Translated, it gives CASSLSQDNEQFF.

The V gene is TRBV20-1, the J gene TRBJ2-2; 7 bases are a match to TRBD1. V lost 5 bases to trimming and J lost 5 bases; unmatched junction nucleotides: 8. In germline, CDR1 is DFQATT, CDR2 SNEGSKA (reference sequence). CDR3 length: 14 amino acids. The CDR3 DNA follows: TGCAGTGCTTTAAGACAGGGATGGACCGGGGAGCTGTTTTTT. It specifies CSALRQGWTGELFF.

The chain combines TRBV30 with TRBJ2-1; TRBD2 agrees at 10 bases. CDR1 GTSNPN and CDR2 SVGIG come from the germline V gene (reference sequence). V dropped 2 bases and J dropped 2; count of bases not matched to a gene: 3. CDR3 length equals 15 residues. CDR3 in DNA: TGTGCCTGGAGTAAGAGCGGGGGGGCCTACAATGAGCAGTTCTTC. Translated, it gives CAWSKSGGAYNEQFF.

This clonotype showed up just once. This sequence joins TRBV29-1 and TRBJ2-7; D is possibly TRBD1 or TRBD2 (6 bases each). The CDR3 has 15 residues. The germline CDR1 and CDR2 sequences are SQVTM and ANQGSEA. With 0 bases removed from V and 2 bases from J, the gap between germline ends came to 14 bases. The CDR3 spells CSVEDRWRDTYEQYF. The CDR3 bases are TGCAGCGTTGAAGATCGGTGGCGGGACACCTACGAGCAGTACTTC.

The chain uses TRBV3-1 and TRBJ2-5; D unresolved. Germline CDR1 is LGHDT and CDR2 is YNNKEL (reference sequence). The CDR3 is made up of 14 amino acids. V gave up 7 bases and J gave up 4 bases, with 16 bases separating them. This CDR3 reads CASTNVLEAETQYF. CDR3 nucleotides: TGTGCCAGCACCAACGTCCTTGAGGCAGAGACCCAGTACTTC.